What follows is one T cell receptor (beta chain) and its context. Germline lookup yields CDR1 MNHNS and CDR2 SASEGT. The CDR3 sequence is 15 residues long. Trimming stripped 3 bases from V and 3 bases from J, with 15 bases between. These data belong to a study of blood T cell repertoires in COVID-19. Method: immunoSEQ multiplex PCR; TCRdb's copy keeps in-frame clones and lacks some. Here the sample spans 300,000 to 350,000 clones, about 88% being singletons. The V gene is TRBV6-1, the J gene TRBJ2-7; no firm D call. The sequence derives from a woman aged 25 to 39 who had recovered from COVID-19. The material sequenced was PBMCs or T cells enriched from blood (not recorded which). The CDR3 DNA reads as TGTGCCAGCAGTGAGGTAATCTCCTTCAGCTACGAGCAGTACTTC. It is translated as CASSEVISFSYEQYF.